A selection of T cell receptor beta chains follows, all from one sample in a study of T-cell reconstitution after alpha-beta-depleted transplantation in children. One entry per CDR3 protein, called by TCRdb with MiXCR from the PCR reads. The table has 500,000 to 750,000 distinct CDR3 sequences, under 15% seen once. The material sequenced was PBMCs, mostly from graft donor cells, taken 360 days after TCRalphabeta/CD19-depleted stem cell transplant. All receptors come from a male patient under 18 who had a stem cell transplant for acute myeloid leukemia, so the T cells may come from the graft donor. CDR3s include the opening cysteine and the closing phenylalanine or tryptophan. The D gene is left open where the match is weak. The size entry is marked missing in some rows and otherwise reads once, few, many or a size class.

clone_size	v_call	d_call	j_call	cdr3_aa	cdr3_nt
NA	TRBV20-1	TRBD2	TRBJ2-3	CSASGTSGRVTDTQYF	TGCAGTGCTAGCGGGACTAGCGGGAGGGTCACAGATACGCAGTATTTT
NA	TRBV5-1	NA	TRBJ2-2	CASSLAGPYITGELFF	TGCGCCAGCAGCTTGGCGGGTCCGTACATAACCGGGGAGCTGTTTTTT
NA	TRBV9	NA	TRBJ2-7	CASSVGGGQLIEQYF	TGTGCCAGCAGCGTAGGGGGGGGACAGCTGATCGAGCAGTACTTC
NA	TRBV28	TRBD2	TRBJ2-7	CASSPSLGTSGSYEQYF	TGTGCCAGCAGTCCATCGTTGGGGACTAGCGGATCCTACGAGCAGTACTTC
few	TRBV7-2	NA	TRBJ2-3	CASSLGAVTDTQYF	TGTGCCAGCAGCTTAGGGGCGGTCACAGATACGCAGTATTTT
many	TRBV7-9	TRBD1	TRBJ1-4	CAKTYGRGLANEKLFF	TGTGCCAAGACTTATGGCAGGGGGCTGGCTAATGAAAAACTGTTTTTT
few	TRBV20-1	NA	TRBJ1-5	CSARTGAGSQPQHF	TGCAGTGCTAGAACCGGGGCAGGTTCTCAGCCCCAGCATTTT
many	TRBV7-9	NA	TRBJ1-5	CASSSGRGSNQPQHF	TGTGCCAGCAGCTCAGGCAGGGGAAGCAATCAGCCCCAGCATTTT
few	TRBV7-9	NA	TRBJ2-7	CASSLTPEGSYEQYF	TGTGCCAGCAGCTTAACGCCAGAGGGGAGCTACGAGCAGTACTTC
few	TRBV10-3	NA	TRBJ2-3	CASTVALSTDTQYF	TGTGCCTCGACGGTAGCGCTTAGCACAGATACGCAGTATTTT
NA	TRBV12-3/TRBV12-4	NA	TRBJ2-1	CASIQLLGPENSEQFF	TGTGCCAGCATTCAACTCCTAGGGCCCGAAAACAGTGAGCAGTTCTTC
NA	TRBV5-1	NA	TRBJ1-1	CASSLEGLTEAFF	TGCGCCAGCAGCTTGGAAGGGTTAACTGAAGCTTTCTTT
NA	TRBV20-1	TRBD2	TRBJ2-7	CSARDGLAGGEQYF	TGCAGTGCTAGAGATGGACTAGCGGGAGGCGAGCAGTACTTC
NA	TRBV20-1	TRBD2	TRBJ2-7	CSARQRELYEQYF	TGCAGTGCTAGGCAGCGGGAGTTGTACGAGCAGTACTTC
few	TRBV9	NA	TRBJ2-7	CASSVDPGPYEQYF	TGTGCCAGCAGCGTAGATCCTGGCCCCTACGAGCAGTACTTC
few	TRBV3-1	NA	TRBJ2-7	CASSTTVYEQYF	TGTGCCAGCAGCACGACAGTCTACGAGCAGTACTTC
many	TRBV29-1	TRBD2	TRBJ2-2	CSVAGLTLGNTGELFF	TGCAGCGTCGCGGGACTAACTCTAGGGAACACCGGGGAGCTGTTTTTT
NA	TRBV15	TRBD1	TRBJ2-7	CATSRADRGLLDEQYF	TGTGCCACCAGCAGAGCGGACAGGGGCTTACTCGACGAGCAGTACTTC
few	TRBV29-1	TRBD1	TRBJ2-7	CSVTGGAREQYF	TGCAGCGTGACAGGGGGTGCTAGGGAGCAGTACTTC
NA	TRBV5-6	NA	TRBJ2-3	CASSLGPTGIGTDTQYF	TGTGCCAGCAGCTTGGGGCCGACAGGCATCGGCACAGATACGCAGTATTTT
NA	TRBV19	TRBD2	TRBJ2-7	CASSMVLAGAHEQYF	TGTGCCAGTAGTATGGTCCTAGCGGGAGCCCACGAGCAGTACTTC
NA	TRBV4-3	TRBD2	TRBJ2-7	CASSQRGGASIYEQYF	TGCGCCAGCAGCCAGCGGGGGGGCGCCTCTATCTACGAGCAGTACTTC
many	TRBV29-1	NA	TRBJ2-7	CSVGPAGPYEQYF	TGCAGCGTTGGGCCAGCAGGGCCCTACGAGCAGTACTTC
NA	TRBV7-2	TRBD2	TRBJ2-1	CASSLGLVVTNEQFF	TGTGCCAGCAGCCTGGGACTAGTAGTAACCAATGAGCAGTTCTTC